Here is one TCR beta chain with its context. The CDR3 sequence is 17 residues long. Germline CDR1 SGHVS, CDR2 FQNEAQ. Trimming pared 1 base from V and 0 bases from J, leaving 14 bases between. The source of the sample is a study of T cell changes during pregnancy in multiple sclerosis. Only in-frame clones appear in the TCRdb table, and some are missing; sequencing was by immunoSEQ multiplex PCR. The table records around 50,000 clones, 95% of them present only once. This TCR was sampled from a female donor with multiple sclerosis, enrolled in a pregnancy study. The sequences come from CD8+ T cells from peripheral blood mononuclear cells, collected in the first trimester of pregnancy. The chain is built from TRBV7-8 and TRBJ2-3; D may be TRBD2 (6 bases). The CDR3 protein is CASSLEEAGISTDTQYF. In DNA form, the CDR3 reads TGTGCCAGCAGCTTAGAGGAGGCGGGAATTAGCACAGATACGCAGTATTTT.